These 20 T cell receptor beta chains were all obtained from the same sample, sequenced in a study of CD4 T cells in relation to SARS-CoV-2 and coronaviruses. Unexposed donor CD4+ T cells date from about 2011-2018, before the COVID-19 pandemic. After 10 to 11 days of culture, CD4+ T cells were isolated. The antigens these receptors bind are not known. Sequencing used immunoSEQ multiplex PCR; TCRdb keeps in-frame clones, though not all of them. The sample consists of approximately 30,000 clones, 74% of them appearing once. Sequencing was performed on CD4+ T cells from PBMCs, cultured in vitro. Receptors originate from a human donor in good health.

The rearrangement joins TRBV28 to TRBJ1-4, with D possibly matching TRBD1 (5 bases). Per the germline V gene, CDR1 is MDHEN and CDR2 is SYDVKM. V gave up 5 bases and J gave up 3 bases, with 16 bases separating them. The CDR3 has 16 amino acids. The CDR3: CASSTTDTAANEKLFF. As DNA, the CDR3 is TGTGCCAGCAGTACCACGGACACCGCGGCTAATGAAAAACTGTTTTTT.

The V and J genes are TRBV4-3 and TRBJ2-1; 8 nucleotides agree with TRBD2. This CDR3 is 16 amino acids long. Germline trimming cut 4 bases from V and 8 bases from J; bases unmatched to any gene: 13. In germline, CDR1 is LGHNA, CDR2 YSLEER. CDR3 in DNA: TGCGCCAGCAGCCCCAAACGGGGACTAGGGACTGATGAGCAGTTCTTC. Translating gives CASSPKRGLGTDEQFF.

The chain recombines TRBV25-1 with TRBJ2-7; D uncertain. Per germline, CDR1 MGHDK and CDR2 SYGVNS. The CDR3 is 14 residues long. Trimming took off 3 bases at V and 2 bases at J, with 11 bases between the two ends. The CDR3 loop is CASSDPRFTYEQYF. Here the CDR3 DNA reads TGTGCCAGCAGTGATCCTAGGTTTACCTACGAGCAGTACTTC.

The V and J genes are TRBV3-1 (or the pseudogene TRBV3-2) and TRBJ1-3; possible D gene TRBD1, 6 bases. V lost 5 bases, J lost 4 bases, and 24 bases lay in between. The CDR3 is 18 amino acids. Per germline, CDR1 LGHDT and CDR2 YNNKEL (reference sequence). CDR3 sequence (DNA): TGTGCCAGCAGCACCCGACCAGGGGACGTTGCAGGGGGAAACACCATATATTTT. This sequence encodes CASSTRPGDVAGGNTIYF.

This clone has a single count. The V call is TRBV7-9, the J call TRBJ2-2; D may be TRBD1 or TRBD2 (6 bases each). CDR3 size: 15 residues. CDR1 and CDR2 from the germline V gene are SEHNR and FQNEAQ (reference sequence). V was trimmed by 3 bases and J by 2 bases, leaving 10 bases between them. CDR3 amino acids: CASSFGGRNTGELFF. The CDR3 DNA follows: TGTGCCAGCAGCTTTGGGGGGCGAAACACCGGGGAGCTGTTTTTT.

V gene TRBV27 combines with J gene TRBJ1-5; 9 positions match TRBD1. From germline, CDR1 is MNHEY and CDR2 SMNVEV (reference sequence). The CDR3 has 15 residues. V was clipped by 6 bases and J by 2 bases; unmatched bases: 5. The chain's CDR3 is CASRSTGGGNQPQHF. CDR3 in DNA: TGTGCCAGCAGATCTACAGGGGGCGGCAATCAGCCCCAGCATTTT.

DNA of the CDR3: TGTGCCAGCAGCTCGGAGGGAGTTAATTACGAGCAGTACTTC. Translation gives CASSSEGVNYEQYF. This sequence joins TRBV5-6 and TRBJ2-7; D might be TRBD2 (6 bases). The V gene lost 3 bases and the J gene lost 4 bases, with 14 bases spanning the gap. From germline, CDR1 is SGHDT and CDR2 YYEEEE. The CDR3 covers 14 residues.

This chain connects TRBV5-6 to TRBJ2-6, with D possibly being TRBD1 (5 bases). Germline CDR1 reads SGHDT; CDR2 reads YYEEEE. Trimming took off 4 bases at V and 12 bases at J, with 20 bases between the two ends. The CDR3 runs to 15 residues. The CDR3 region is CASSPPRGPPSVLTF. The CDR3 DNA reads as TGTGCCAGCAGCCCCCCTAGGGGTCCCCCCTCCGTCCTGACTTTC.

The chain links TRBV4-3 to TRBJ2-1, with D unclear. The V end lost 0 bases, the J end lost 6 bases, and 18 bases lay between the germline ends. Germline V gene lookup returns CDR1 LGHNA and CDR2 YSLEER. The CDR3 is 17 amino acids. CDR3 protein: CASSQDYHPPPGNEQFF. CDR3 sequence (DNA): TGCGCCAGCAGCCAAGATTATCACCCCCCTCCCGGCAATGAGCAGTTCTTC.

The V and J genes are TRBV3-1 (or the pseudogene TRBV3-2) and TRBJ2-7, with D perhaps TRBD1 (6 bases). The CDR3 is 14 residues long. The ends were cut back, 1 base at V and 6 bases at J, with 13 bases in the middle. Germline CDR1 is LGHDT and CDR2 is YNNKEL (reference sequence). The CDR3 is CASSQVNQGSEQYF. The DNA of the CDR3 is TGTGCCAGCAGCCAAGTTAACCAGGGGAGCGAGCAGTACTTC.

The rearrangement uses TRBV12-5 and TRBJ2-7; a possible D gene is TRBD1 (6 bases). Between the trimmed V and J ends, which lost 5 bases and 9 bases, there was a span of 20 bases. The CDR3 covers 14 residues. Germline V gene lookup returns CDR1 LGHNT and CDR2 FRNRAP. This CDR3 reads CASGLPADSSPQYF. The CDR3 DNA reads as TGTGCTAGTGGTCTGCCCGCGGACAGCTCGCCGCAGTACTTC.

The J gene is TRBJ2-2, the V gene TRBV19, with no clear D. Germline V gene lookup returns CDR1 LNHDA and CDR2 SQIVND (reference sequence). This CDR3 has 15 residues. V lost 7 bases, J lost 5 bases, and 17 bases lay in between. The DNA of the CDR3 is TGTGCCAGTAAAGGTCGAGGCCGAAATACCGGGGAGCTGTTTTTT. Encoded protein: CASKGRGRNTGELFF. The whole variable domain, filled in from reference TRBV19 and TRBJ2-2, reads DGGITQSPKYLFRKEGQNVTLSCEQNLNHDAMYWYRQDPGQGLRLIYYSQIVNDFQKGDIAEGYSVSREKKESFPLTVTSAQKNPTAFYLCASKGRGRNTGELFFGEGSRLTVL.

This clone was found a few times. The genes are TRBV7-9 and TRBJ2-7, with 8 positions matching TRBD1. The ends lost 6 bases at V and 3 bases at J; junction bases unmatched: 10. This CDR3 comprises 15 residues. The germline gives CDR1 SEHNR, CDR2 FQNEAQ (reference sequence). CDR3 sequence reads: CASSFSMDRVYEQYF. The CDR3 DNA reads TGTGCCAGCAGTTTTTCCATGGACAGGGTCTACGAGCAGTACTTC.

The chain recombines TRBV27 with TRBJ1-6; D perhaps matches TRBD1 (5 bases). The CDR3 has 16 amino acids. Trimming took 1 base from V and 7 from J, leaving 14 bases between them. Germline assignment: CDR1 MNHEY and CDR2 SMNVEV (reference sequence). The CDR3 here is CASSLFIGTGNSPLHF. The DNA of the CDR3 is TGTGCCAGCAGTTTATTTATAGGGACGGGAAATTCACCCCTCCACTTT.

This clone has just a few counts. The chain is built from TRBV18 and TRBJ2-7; D is unclear. Trimming took 3 bases from V and 0 from J, leaving 9 bases between them. CDR1 and CDR2 from the germline V gene are KGHSH and LQKENI. The CDR3 contains 14 residues. For the CDR3, the DNA is TGTGCCAGCTCACCGCAACAAAACTCCTACGAGCAGTACTTC. Encoded protein: CASSPQQNSYEQYF.

The chain joins TRBV28 to TRBJ2-7; 8 bases fit TRBD1. Unmatched junction bases numbered 3, after V lost 6 bases and J lost 2 bases. Germline V gene sequence: CDR1 MDHEN, CDR2 SYDVKM. This CDR3 is 13 amino acids long. CDR3 region: CASSSGGPYEQYF. The DNA of the CDR3 is TGTGCCAGCAGCTCAGGGGGCCCCTACGAGCAGTACTTC.

This clone was found a few times. The chain joins TRBV7-2 to TRBJ2-3; the match to TRBD2 covers 14 bases. The CDR3 is 17 amino acids. Germline loops: CDR1 SGHTA, CDR2 FQGNSA. V lost 0 bases to trimming and J lost 6 bases; unmatched junction nucleotides: 5. Here the CDR3 DNA reads TGTGCCAGCAGCTTAGCCGGGACTAGCGGGAGTGTTGATACGCAGTATTTT. Translation gives CASSLAGTSGSVDTQYF.

A single count supports this clone. This rearrangement joins TRBV7-8 to TRBJ2-2, with 8 bases identical to TRBD2. Germline loops: CDR1 SGHVS, CDR2 FQNEAQ. This CDR3 has 15 residues. J lost 0 bases, V lost 7 bases, and 4 bases had no gene match. Here the CDR3 reads CASTGLAANTGELFF. The CDR3 region has the DNA TGTGCCAGCACCGGACTAGCCGCGAACACCGGGGAGCTGTTTTTT.

The chain recombines TRBV28 with TRBJ1-1; 8 bases line up with TRBD1. The CDR3 extends over 15 amino acids. The germline V gene encodes CDR1 MDHEN and CDR2 SYDVKM. V gave up 4 bases and J gave up 1 base; unmatched junction bases: 5. This CDR3 reads CASSSPGQANTEAFF. CDR3 DNA: TGTGCCAGCAGTTCCCCGGGACAGGCGAACACTGAAGCTTTCTTT.

This chain uses TRBV5-8 with TRBJ2-3, with 11 nucleotides matching TRBD2. CDR1 and CDR2 (germline): SGHTS, YDEGEE. V lost 4 bases and J lost 4; bases outside the gene matches: 11. The CDR3 runs 17 residues. CDR3 nucleotides: TGTGCCAGCAGCCCTGAGGTAGCGGGAGGGGGCTCAGATACGCAGTATTTT. Amino acids: CASSPEVAGGGSDTQYF.